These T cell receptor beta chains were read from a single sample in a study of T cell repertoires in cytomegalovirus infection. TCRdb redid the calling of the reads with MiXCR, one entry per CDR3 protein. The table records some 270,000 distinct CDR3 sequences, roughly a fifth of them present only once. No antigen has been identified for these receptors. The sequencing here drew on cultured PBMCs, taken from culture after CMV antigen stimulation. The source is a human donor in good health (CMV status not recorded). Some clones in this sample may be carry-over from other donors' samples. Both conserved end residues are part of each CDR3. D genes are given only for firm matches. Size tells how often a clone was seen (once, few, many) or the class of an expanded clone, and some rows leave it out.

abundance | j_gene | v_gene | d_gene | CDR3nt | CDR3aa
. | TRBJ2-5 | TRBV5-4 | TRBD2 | TGTGCCAGCAGCTTGATCGGGACTAGCGAAGAGACCCAGTACTTC | CASSLIGTSEETQYF
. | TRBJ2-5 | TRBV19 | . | TGTGCCAGTAGTATGTTGGAGGGAGAGACCCAGTACTTC | CASSMLEGETQYF
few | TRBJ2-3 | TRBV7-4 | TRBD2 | TGTGCCAGCAGCACAGGACCAGCGGGAGCGGTAACAGATACGCAGTATTTT | CASSTGPAGAVTDTQYF
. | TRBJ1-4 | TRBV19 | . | TGTGCCAGTAGCCGTCTTCGCCAGGGAGCTAATGAAAAACTGTTTTTT | CASSRLRQGANEKLFF
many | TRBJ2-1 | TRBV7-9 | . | TGTGCCAGCAGCTGGGAACAGGGAAACGAGCAGTTCTTC | CASSWEQGNEQFF
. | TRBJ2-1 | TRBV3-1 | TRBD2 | TGTGCCAGCAGCCCCTCCGGGTGGGGGACTAGGGAGTTCTTC | CASSPSGWGTREFF
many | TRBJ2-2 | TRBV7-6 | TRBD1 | TGTGCCAGCAGCCGGACAGGGCCGTTGAGGACCGGGGAGCTGTTTTTT | CASSRTGPLRTGELFF
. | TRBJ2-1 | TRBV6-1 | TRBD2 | TGTGCCAGCGTCGGGACTAGCGCCTACAATGAGCAGTTCTTC | CASVGTSAYNEQFF
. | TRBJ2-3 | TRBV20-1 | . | TGCAGTGCTGGCTTGGTACGGGATACGCAGTATTTT | CSAGLVRDTQYF
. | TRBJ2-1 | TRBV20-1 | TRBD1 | TGCAGTGCGAGGGGACAGGGCGACTTCTCCTACAATGAGCAGTTCTTC | CSARGQGDFSYNEQFF
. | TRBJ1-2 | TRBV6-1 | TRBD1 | TGTGCCAGCACCCCGGACAGGGGGTATGGCTACACCTTC | CASTPDRGYGYTF
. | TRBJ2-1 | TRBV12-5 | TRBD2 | TGTGCTAGTGGTACCGGACTAGCGGGAGGGCGGGGGAATGAGCAGTTCTTC | CASGTGLAGGRGNEQFF
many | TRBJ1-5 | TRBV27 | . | TGTGCCAGCAGTTCGCGGGGGCATCAGCCCCAGCATTTT | CASSSRGHQPQHF
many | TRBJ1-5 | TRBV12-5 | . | TGTGCTAGTGGCCGCTACGACCTCGAGCGTCAGCCCCAGCATTTT | CASGRYDLERQPQHF
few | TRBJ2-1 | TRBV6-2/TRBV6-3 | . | TGTGCCAGCAGTCGGATTGAGACGGGTAGCTCCTACAATGAGCAGTTCTTC | CASSRIETGSSYNEQFF
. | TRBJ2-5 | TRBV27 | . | TGTGCCAGCAGGACACTCAGCGGGGAGACCCAGTACTTC | CASRTLSGETQYF
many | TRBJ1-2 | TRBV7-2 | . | TGTGCCAGCACCCCCGACTGGGACCGGAACTATGGCTACACCTTC | CASTPDWDRNYGYTF
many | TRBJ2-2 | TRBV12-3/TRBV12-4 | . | TGTGCCAGCAAATCGGGGGAGAACACCGGGGAGCTGTTTTTT | CASKSGENTGELFF
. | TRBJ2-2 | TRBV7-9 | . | TGTGCCAGCAGCTTAAGTCGACCGACGAACACCGGGGAGCTGTTTTTT | CASSLSRPTNTGELFF
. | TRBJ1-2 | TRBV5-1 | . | TGCGCCAGCAGCCCGGCACGGGGGGTAGCTAACTATGGCTACACCTTC | CASSPARGVANYGYTF
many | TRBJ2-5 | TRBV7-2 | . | TGTGCCAGCAGCCGACAGGTATCGGAGACCCAGTACTTC | CASSRQVSETQYF
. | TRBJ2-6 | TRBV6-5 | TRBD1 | TGTGCCAGCAGTTCTGGGACAGGGGGTTCTGGGGCCAACGTCCTGACTTTC | CASSSGTGGSGANVLTF
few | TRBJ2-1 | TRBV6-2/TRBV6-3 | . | TGTGCCAGCAGTTTCCACCGGGACTCCGTGAACTACAATGAGCAGTTCTTC | CASSFHRDSVNYNEQFF
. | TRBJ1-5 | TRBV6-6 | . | TGTGCCAGCAGTTACTCACCTTTGGAGCCCCAGCATTTT | CASSYSPLEPQHF
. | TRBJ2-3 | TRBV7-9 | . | TGTGCCAGCACCCGACAAGCAGATACGCAGTATTTT | CASTRQADTQYF
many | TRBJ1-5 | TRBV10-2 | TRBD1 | TGCGCCAGCAGTGAGCAGGGGGCTGGTCAGCCCCAGCATTTT | CASSEQGAGQPQHF
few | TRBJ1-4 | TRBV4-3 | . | TGCGCCAGCAGTCGAACTAATGAAAAACTGTTTTTT | CASSRTNEKLFF
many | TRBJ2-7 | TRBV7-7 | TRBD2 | TGTGCCAGCAGCCGGGGACTAGCGGACTACGAGCAGTACTTC | CASSRGLADYEQYF
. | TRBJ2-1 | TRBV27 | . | TGTGCCAGCAGTTTAGCCGGGAGCGATGAGCAGTTCTTC | CASSLAGSDEQFF
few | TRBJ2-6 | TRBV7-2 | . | TGTGCCAGCAGCCGCCGGGTAGTAGATAAGGCCAACGTCCTGACTTTC | CASSRRVVDKANVLTF
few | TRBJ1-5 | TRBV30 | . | TGTGCCTGGAGCTCCGGGAGGGATGGGCAGCCCCAGCATTTT | CAWSSGRDGQPQHF
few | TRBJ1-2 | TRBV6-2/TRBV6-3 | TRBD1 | TGTGCCAGCACCCCCTCCGGGACAGGGGTTTTATACTACACCTTC | CASTPSGTGVLYYTF
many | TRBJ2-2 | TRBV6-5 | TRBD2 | TGTGCCAGCAGACGCTCGGGGGGGGCGCCCGGGGAGCTGTTTTTT | CASRRSGGAPGELFF
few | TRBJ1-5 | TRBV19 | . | TGTGCCAGTAGTATGGGGAATACTCATCAGCCCCAGCATTTT | CASSMGNTHQPQHF
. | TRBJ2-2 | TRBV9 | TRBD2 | TGTGCCAGCAGCAAGACTAGCGGGCGGAACACCGGGGAGCTGTTTTTT | CASSKTSGRNTGELFF